The 32 T cell receptor beta chains presented below share a single source sample, sequenced in a study of regulatory T cells in long-lasting Graves disease. Time point given: newly diagnosed GD, antithyroid drugs for less than 3 months. The TCR library was made from RNA that had been extracted from PBMCs in TRIzol. Both iRepertoire HTBI primers and Arm-PCR of CDR3 regions were used to build the TCR beta libraries. Each CDR3 protein is one row after TCRdb ran MiXCR on the multiplex PCR reads. The sample consists of about 220,000 distinct CDR3 sequences, 15% to 20% of them appearing once. The sample was also linked to a second study, of T cells in Graves' hyperthyroidism and ophthalmopathy.

Material: peripheral blood mononuclear cells (PBMCs), obtained at new diagnosis, from a patient treated with antithyroid drugs. The source is a woman younger than 45 with Graves disease.

The sample holds many counts of this clonotype. The chain couples TRBV6-1 to TRBJ1-4, with 9 bases matching TRBD1. The CDR3 length is 16 residues. J gave up 0 bases and V 4 bases, and 3 bases lay outside the gene matches. The germline V gene encodes CDR1 MNHNS and CDR2 SASEGT. The CDR3 sequence: CASSVDRGTTNEKLFF. The CDR3 DNA reads TGTGCCAGCAGTGTGGACAGGGGCACAACTAATGAAAAACTGTTTTTT.

Many counts were recorded for this clonotype. J is TRBJ1-2 and V is TRBV30; perhaps TRBD1 as D (5 bases). Between the trimmed V and J ends, which lost 0 bases and 4 bases, there was a span of 15 bases. There are 15 residues in the CDR3. Germline CDR1 and CDR2: GTSNPN and SVGIG (reference sequence). The CDR3 region is CAWSVLVGASYGYTF. The DNA for the CDR3 is TGTGCCTGGAGTGTACTAGTAGGGGCTAGCTATGGCTACACCTTC.

In its sample, this clonotype was seen many times. This chain links TRBV14 with TRBJ1-1; no clear D gene. CDR3 length: 17 residues. Trimming shortened V by 4 bases and J by 1 base, and 19 bases separated the two germline ends. CDR1 is SGHDN and CDR2 is FVKESK in the germline V gene. In nucleotides, the CDR3 is TGTGCCAGCAGCCGCGGGAGGACCGCAGCGCAGAACACTGAAGCTTTCTTT. This sequence encodes CASSRGRTAAQNTEAFF. The whole variable domain, remainder taken from reference TRBV14 and TRBJ1-1, is EAGVTQFPSHSVIEKGQTVTLRCDPISGHDNLYWYRRVMGKEIKFLLHFVKESKQDESGMPNNRFLAERTGGTYSTLKVQPAELEDSGVYFCASSRGRTAAQNTEAFFGQGTRLTVV.

There are many counts of this clonotype. J is TRBJ1-1 and V is TRBV4-1; the D is unclear. The CDR3 sequence is 15 residues long. In germline, CDR1 is MGHRA, CDR2 YSYEKL. Between the trimmed V and J ends, which lost 1 base and 5 bases, there was a span of 14 bases. The CDR3 here is CASSQVKGQATEAFF. The CDR3 nucleotides are TGCGCCAGCAGCCAAGTAAAGGGTCAGGCGACTGAAGCTTTCTTT.

This chain links TRBV19 with TRBJ2-5; D might be TRBD1 or TRBD2, each matching 6 bases. CDR3 length: 19 amino acids. Deletions cut 0 bases from V and 5 bases from J, with 25 bases between. Germline V gives CDR1 LNHDA, CDR2 SQIVND (reference sequence). CDR3 protein: CASSIDHSGGIRPGETQYF. As DNA, the CDR3 is TGTGCCAGTAGTATAGATCACTCCGGGGGCATCCGGCCGGGGGAGACCCAGTACTTC.

Ten or more counts support this clonotype. J is TRBJ1-2 and V is TRBV28, with D unresolved. V gave up 1 base and J gave up 8 bases, with 14 bases separating them. The CDR3 runs 14 residues. Per germline, CDR1 MDHEN and CDR2 SYDVKM. The DNA of the CDR3 is TGTGCCAGCAGTTTATTTACGGGCCCGGGAGGCTACACCTTC. Its protein is CASSLFTGPGGYTF.

This clonotype came up many times. The chain is built from TRBV2 and TRBJ1-2, with 7 bases identical to TRBD1. Germline-derived CDR1 and CDR2 are SNHLY and FYNNEI. The CDR3 has 13 residues. The V segment lost 7 bases and the J segment 3 bases; nucleotides outside the gene matches: 5. As DNA, the CDR3 is TGTGCCAGCATTGTAGACAGGGACTATGGCTACACCTTC. Translation: CASIVDRDYGYTF.

This rearrangement joins TRBV3-1 to TRBJ1-1; 9 nucleotides agree with TRBD1. Germline V gene lookup returns CDR1 LGHDT and CDR2 YNNKEL (reference sequence). The V segment lost 0 bases and the J segment 3 bases; nucleotides outside the gene matches: 14. The CDR3 is 19 amino acids. In DNA, the CDR3 is TGTGCCAGCAGCCAAGAGTTGGCGACAGGGGGAGGCCCTGACACTGAAGCTTTCTTT. It yields the protein CASSQELATGGGPDTEAFF.

This clonotype was detected ten times or more. A far larger clone is just one base off, so this is likely a read error. This rearrangement joins TRBV27 to TRBJ2-1, with D perhaps TRBD1 (6 bases). The CDR3 totals 15 residues. The germline V gene has CDR1 MNHEY and CDR2 SMNVEV (reference sequence). V lost 2 bases to trimming and J lost 10 bases, with 18 bases between them. The CDR3 sequence is CASSLETGTTYEQFF. The CDR3 coding sequence is TGTGCCAGCAGTTTAGAGACCGGGACAACCTACGAGCAGTTCTTC.

This clonotype has ten or more counts. This chain connects TRBV12-3 or TRBV12-4 to TRBJ1-6, with no clear D. CDR3 length: 14 amino acids. Between the trimmed V and J ends, which lost 2 bases and 9 bases, there was a span of 11 bases. The CDR3 bases are TGTGCCAGCAGTTTAAAAGGGTTGGCTTCACCCCTCCACTTT. Amino acids: CASSLKGLASPLHF.

This clonotype came up a few times. Compared with germline, one end of the junction differs, possibly owing to a read error. The CDR3 region has the DNA TGTGCCAGCAGCTTAGAGCGAGAGACCCAGCACTTC. Its protein product is CASSLERETQHF. The chain couples TRBV5-5 to TRBJ2-5, with D unclear. The CDR3 covers 12 residues. Germline V gene data show CDR1 as SGHKS and CDR2 as YYEKEE (reference sequence).

The chain recombines TRBV18 with TRBJ2-1, with D possibly TRBD1 on 5 matching bases. CDR1 KGHSH and CDR2 LQKENI come from the germline V gene. The V gene lost 3 bases and the J gene lost 9 bases, with 12 bases spanning the gap. CDR3 size: 13 residues. The CDR3 region has the DNA TGTGCCAGCTCACCGGCCAGGGTCGGTGAGCAGTTCTTC. Translation: CASSPARVGEQFF.

The chain uses TRBV19 and TRBJ1-5; D not certain. The germline V and J ends were trimmed by 1 base and 7 bases, with 5 bases remaining between them. This CDR3 has 12 amino acids. The germline V gene has CDR1 LNHDA and CDR2 SQIVND (reference sequence). This CDR3 is CASSIGWQPQHF. CDR3 coding DNA: TGTGCCAGTAGTATAGGATGGCAGCCCCAGCATTTT.

At least ten counts were recorded for this clonotype. V usage is TRBV19 and J usage is TRBJ1-1; 7 bases match TRBD1. V lost 6 bases and J lost 1; bases outside the gene matches: 5. CDR1 is LNHDA, CDR2 SQIVND, per germline (reference sequence). CDR3 size: 14 residues. The CDR3: CASSHGTANTEAFF. DNA for the CDR3: TGTGCCAGTAGCCACGGGACAGCGAACACTGAAGCTTTCTTT.

This clonotype was found a few times. This chain connects TRBV6-1 to TRBJ1-4; 7 positions agree with TRBD1. Germline values: CDR1 MNHNS, CDR2 SASEGT. The CDR3 has 16 residues. V gave up 6 bases and J gave up 6 bases; unmatched junction bases: 13. Written as DNA, the CDR3 is TGTGCCAGCAGCCCCCGACAGGGTTTAGAAGATGAAAAACTGTTTTTT. The encoded protein is CASSPRQGLEDEKLFF.

This clonotype was recorded a few times. The CDR3 sequence: CASRAQGLNQPQHF. The CDR3, as DNA: TGTGCCAGCAGAGCCCAGGGGTTAAATCAGCCCCAGCATTTT. V is TRBV25-1 and J is TRBJ1-5; TRBD1 is a possible D gene (6 bases). CDR1 and CDR2 from the germline V gene are MGHDK and SYGVNS. CDR3 length: 14 residues. Trimming took 6 bases from V and 4 from J, leaving 13 bases between them. Combining the CDR3 with reference TRBV25-1 and TRBJ1-5 gives the whole variable domain EADIYQTPRYLVIGTGKKITLECSQTMGHDKMYWYQQDPGMELHLIHYSYGVNSTEKGDLSSESTVSRIRTEHFPLTLESARPSHTSQYLCASRAQGLNQPQHFGDGTRLSIL.

The rearrangement uses TRBV2 and TRBJ2-7; 8 bases agree with TRBD1. V lost 9 bases to trimming and J lost 5 bases; unmatched junction nucleotides: 3. Germline V gene data show CDR1 as SNHLY and CDR2 as FYNNEI. This CDR3 contains 11 residues. CDR3 DNA sequence: TGTGCCAGGAACAGGGGGGACGAGCAGTACTTC. This translates into CARNRGDEQYF.

This clonotype has at least ten counts. V usage is TRBV4-1 and J usage is TRBJ1-3; D remains unclear. CDR1 and CDR2 from the germline V gene are MGHRA and YSYEKL. The CDR3 contains 13 residues. V was shortened by 1 base and J by 0 bases, with 1 base between the two germline ends. CDR3 loop: CASSQGSGNTIYF. The CDR3 DNA is TGCGCCAGCAGCCAAGGCTCTGGAAACACCATATATTTT.

This clonotype was found many times. The chain recombines TRBV19 with TRBJ1-5, with TRBD1 as a possible D gene (5 bases). The CDR3 runs 17 residues. V was shortened by 1 base and J by 0 bases, with 13 bases between the two germline ends. Per the germline V gene, CDR1 is LNHDA and CDR2 is SQIVND (reference sequence). CDR3 coding DNA: TGTGCCAGTAGTATAGTCTCGGGGCCAAATAGCAATCAGCCCCAGCATTTT. This translates into CASSIVSGPNSNQPQHF. The variable domain in full, completed from reference TRBV19 and TRBJ1-5, reads DGGITQSPKYLFRKEGQNVTLSCEQNLNHDAMYWYRQDPGQGLRLIYYSQIVNDFQKGDIAEGYSVSREKKESFPLTVTSAQKNPTAFYLCASSIVSGPNSNQPQHFGDGTRLSIL.

The table lists this clonotype with a few counts. The chain recombines TRBV19 with TRBJ2-1; perhaps TRBD1 as D (6 bases). The CDR3 extends over 16 amino acids. Trimming shortened V by 3 bases and J by 0 bases, and 12 bases separated the two germline ends. Germline values: CDR1 LNHDA, CDR2 SQIVND (reference sequence). The CDR3 sequence is CASSIFQGSSYNEQFF. The CDR3 DNA follows: TGTGCCAGTAGTATCTTCCAGGGGTCCTCCTACAATGAGCAGTTCTTC.

This clonotype has a count of ten or more. The chain uses TRBV7-9 and TRBJ1-2; unclear D gene. Germline V gene data show CDR1 as SEHNR and CDR2 as FQNEAQ (reference sequence). The CDR3 is 16 residues long. V lost 1 base and J 0 bases, leaving 12 bases between the germline ends. The CDR3 DNA is TGTGCCAGCAGCTTAGGGGGTAGTTCAGCTAACTATGGCTACACCTTC. Amino acids: CASSLGGSSANYGYTF.

Remarks on this clonotype: A far larger clone is a single base away, which makes a read error likely. This chain uses TRBV5-4 with TRBJ1-1, with 7 positions matching TRBD1. This CDR3 region has 14 residues. Per germline, CDR1 SGHNT and CDR2 YYREEE (reference sequence). CDR3 in amino acids: CASSYTGVDTEALF. CDR3 sequence (DNA): TGTGCCAGCAGTTATACAGGGGTCGACACTGAAGCTTTATTT.

This clonotype was observed at least ten times. V is TRBV4-1 and J is TRBJ1-2; possible D gene TRBD1, 5 bases. Trimming took 2 bases from V and 6 from J, leaving 19 bases between them. Germline lookup yields CDR1 MGHRA and CDR2 YSYEKL. The CDR3 is made up of 16 amino acids. The CDR3 DNA follows: TGCGCCAGCAGCCAACGGTCACAGGTGTGGGCCGATGGCTACACCTTC. Amino acids: CASSQRSQVWADGYTF.

In its sample, this clonotype was seen many times. The chain couples TRBV19 to TRBJ1-1, with D possibly matching TRBD1 (5 bases). V lost 6 bases and J 5 bases, leaving 16 bases between the germline ends. This CDR3 spans 14 amino acids. The germline V gene encodes CDR1 LNHDA and CDR2 SQIVND (reference sequence). CDR3 in amino acids: CASRTGGRNTEAFF. CDR3 nucleotides: TGTGCCAGTAGGACCGGGGGGAGAAATACTGAAGCTTTCTTT.

This clonotype came up many times. V and J are TRBV19 and TRBJ1-2; D ambiguous. Trimming took 1 base from V and 7 from J, leaving 19 bases between them. The CDR3 has 16 residues. CDR1 and CDR2 (germline): LNHDA, SQIVND (reference sequence). The CDR3: CASSIVGTTSPGGYTF. CDR3 DNA sequence: TGTGCCAGTAGTATAGTGGGTACGACCTCTCCCGGTGGCTACACCTTC.

The sample holds many counts of this clonotype. The chain links TRBV12-3 or TRBV12-4 to TRBJ1-2; tentatively, D is TRBD1 (5 bases). The CDR3 sequence is 11 residues long. The V and J ends lost 4 bases and 11 bases respectively, with 11 bases between them. CDR3 in amino acids: CASSSQTAYTF. CDR3 coding DNA: TGTGCCAGCAGTTCACAGACAGCTTACACCTTC.

This clonotype was detected ten times or more. The CDR3 DNA follows: TGTGCCAGCAGTTCAGACAGGGCCCAAGAGACCCAGTACTTC. Encoded protein: CASSSDRAQETQYF. V gene TRBV2 combines with J gene TRBJ2-5; 7 nucleotides agree with TRBD1. The CDR3 is 14 amino acids. Germline CDR1 and CDR2: SNHLY and FYNNEI. J lost 1 base, V lost 5 bases, and 4 bases had no gene match.

The chain couples TRBV30 to TRBJ2-7, with TRBD2 matching 8 bases. The germline gives CDR1 GTSNPN, CDR2 SVGIG (reference sequence). The CDR3 totals 15 residues. Trimming removed 2 bases from V and 4 bases from J; junction bases left unmatched: 10. The CDR3 DNA reads TGTGCCTGGAGTATAAGCGGGAGAGCCGTGTACGAGCAGTACTTC. This gives the protein CAWSISGRAVYEQYF.

This clonotype was detected many times. V is TRBV28 and J is TRBJ1-2; D is uncertain. The CDR3 totals 13 residues. Trimming shortened V by 3 bases and J by 8 bases, and 13 bases separated the two germline ends. Germline V gene sequence: CDR1 MDHEN, CDR2 SYDVKM. DNA for the CDR3: TGTGCCAGCAGTTTTGGACCGTCTACGGGCTACACCTTC. Residues: CASSFGPSTGYTF.

The CDR3 sequence: CASSQESRGRTEAFF. The CDR3 bases are TGTGCCAGCAGCCAAGAAAGCAGGGGTAGGACTGAAGCTTTCTTT. The chain employs TRBV3-1 and TRBJ1-1; D perhaps matches TRBD1 (6 bases). V was clipped by 0 bases and J by 5 bases, with 13 bases between them. This CDR3 has 15 residues. In germline, CDR1 is LGHDT, CDR2 YNNKEL (reference sequence).

This clonotype was seen repeatedly, ten times or more. The V call is TRBV30, the J call TRBJ1-4; D unclear. Trimming removed 0 bases at V and 7 bases at J, with 6 bases between. CDR1 is GTSNPN, CDR2 SVGIG, per germline (reference sequence). The CDR3 spans 12 residues. The CDR3 reads CAWSVPSEKLFF. As DNA, the CDR3 is TGTGCCTGGAGTGTACCGAGTGAAAAACTGTTTTTT. Full variable domain (rest looked up from reference TRBV30 and TRBJ1-4): SQTIHQWPATLVQPVGSPLSLECTVEGTSNPNLYWYRQAAGRGLQLLFYSVGIGQISSEVPQNLSASRPQDRQFILSSKKLLLSDSGFYLCAWSVPSEKLFFGSGTQLSVL.

This clonotype has at least ten counts. V usage is TRBV5-1 and J usage is TRBJ2-1; 11 bases align to TRBD2. The junction had 4 bases not matched to a gene; V was cut back by 6 bases and J by 5 bases. This CDR3 spans 14 amino acids. Germline values: CDR1 SGHRS, CDR2 YFSETQ. CDR3 in DNA: TGCGCCAGCATGACTAGCGGGACAAACAATGAGCAGTTCTTC. It codes for CASMTSGTNNEQFF. The full variable domain, rest sourced from reference TRBV5-1 and TRBJ2-1, is KAGVTQTPRYLIKTRGQQVTLSCSPISGHRSVSWYQQTPGQGLQFLFEYFSETQRNKGNFPGRFSGRQFSNSRSEMNVSTLELGDSALYLCASMTSGTNNEQFFGPGTRLTVL.